This T cell receptor (beta chain) was identified during a study of T-cell memory formation after mild COVID-19. Study in general: TCR clusters largely stayed donor specific. Study-wide findings and caveats: Contracting clones, day 15 to 85, had balanced CD4/CD8, and later expanders favored CD4+. Among clones peaking at day 37 in the second wave, SARS-CoV-2 specificity remained unconfirmed.

CDR3 length equals 16 residues. The junction had 6 bases not matched to a gene; V was cut back by 5 bases and J by 1 base. Of note for this clonotype: Its target is not known.

Constant-segment primers were used for 5'RACE, and the resulting TCR alpha and TCR beta cDNA libraries carried sample barcodes and UMIs. TCRdb used MiXCR to reprocess the 5' RACE reads, holding one entry per CDR3 protein. This table holds hundreds of thousands of distinct CDR3 sequences, about 20% found once. This rearrangement joins TRBV12-3 or TRBV12-4 to TRBJ2-3, with 10 bases matching TRBD2. The clonotype was recovered from an adult woman who had mild COVID-19 (a few samples of this study predate the infection). Cell type and time point are not known. Sequencing input: PBMCs or a T cell subset sorted from them (not recorded which). The CDR3 DNA is TGTGCCAGCAGTAATGCCGGGACTAGCGGCACAGATACGCAGTATTTT. It codes for CASSNAGTSGTDTQYF.